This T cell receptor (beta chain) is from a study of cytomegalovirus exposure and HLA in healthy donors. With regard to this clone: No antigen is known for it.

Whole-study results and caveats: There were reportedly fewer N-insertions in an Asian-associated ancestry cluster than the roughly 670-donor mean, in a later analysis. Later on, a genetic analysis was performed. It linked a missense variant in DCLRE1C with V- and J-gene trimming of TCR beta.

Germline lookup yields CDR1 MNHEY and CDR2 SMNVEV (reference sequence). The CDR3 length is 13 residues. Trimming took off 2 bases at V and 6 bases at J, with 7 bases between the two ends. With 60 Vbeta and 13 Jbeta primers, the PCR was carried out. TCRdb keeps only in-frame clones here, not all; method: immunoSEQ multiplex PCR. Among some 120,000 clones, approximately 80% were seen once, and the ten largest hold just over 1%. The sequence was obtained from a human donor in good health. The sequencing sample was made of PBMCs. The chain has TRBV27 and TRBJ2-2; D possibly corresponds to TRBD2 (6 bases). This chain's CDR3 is CASSLGGAGELFF. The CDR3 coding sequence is TGTGCCAGCAGTTTAGGAGGGGCCGGGGAGCTGTTTTTT.